These 3 T cell receptor beta chains were all obtained from the same sample, sequenced in a study of T-cell memory formation after mild COVID-19. TCRdb re-analysed the 5' RACE reads in MiXCR, keeping a single row per CDR3 protein. The data show fewer than 300,000 distinct CDR3 sequences, roughly a sixth seen once. The sequencing sample was made of PBMCs or a T cell subset sorted from them (not recorded which). The origin of the receptors is a man aged 18-30 years who had mild COVID-19 (a few samples of this study predate the infection). Cell type and time point are not known.

This clonotype was observed a handful of times. The chain employs TRBV12-3 or TRBV12-4 and TRBJ1-3; TRBD1 is a possible D gene (5 bases). The CDR3 extends over 16 amino acids. V was pared by 6 bases and J by 0 bases, with 15 bases between. CDR3 sequence: CASSLGEGGSGNTIYF. The CDR3 DNA reads as TGTGCCAGCAGCCTGGGGGAGGGAGGCTCTGGAAACACCATATATTTT.

This sequence joins TRBV6-2 or TRBV6-3 and TRBJ2-7, with 7 bases that match TRBD1. The V segment lost 6 bases and the J segment 3 bases; nucleotides outside the gene matches: 11. The CDR3 extends over 15 amino acids. Per germline, CDR1 MNHEY and CDR2 SVGEGT. The CDR3 DNA sequence: TGTGCCAGCAGCTCCTTCGGGACAGCGAGCTACGAGCAGTACGTC. It codes for CASSSFGTASYEQYV.

This clonotype was seen a handful of times. The rearrangement uses TRBV5-1 and TRBJ1-4, with 9 bases aligning to TRBD1. CDR3 length: 15 amino acids. J was trimmed by 7 bases and V by 4 bases; bases with no gene match: 8. The germline V gene encodes CDR1 SGHRS and CDR2 YFSETQ. DNA for the CDR3: TGCGCCAGCAGCGCGGCCGGGACAGGGAGTGAAAAACTGTTTTTT. Translation: CASSAAGTGSEKLFF.